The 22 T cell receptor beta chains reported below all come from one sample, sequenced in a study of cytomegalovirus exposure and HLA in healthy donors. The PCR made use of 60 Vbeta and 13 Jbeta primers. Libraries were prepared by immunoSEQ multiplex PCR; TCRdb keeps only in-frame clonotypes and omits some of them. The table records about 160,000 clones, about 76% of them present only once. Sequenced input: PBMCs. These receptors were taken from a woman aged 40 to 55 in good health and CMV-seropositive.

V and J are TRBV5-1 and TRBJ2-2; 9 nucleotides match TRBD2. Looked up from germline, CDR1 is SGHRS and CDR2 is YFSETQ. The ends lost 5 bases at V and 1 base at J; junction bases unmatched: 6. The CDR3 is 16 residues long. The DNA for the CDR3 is TGCGCCAGCAGTCTTAGCGGGAGAGTGAACACCGGGGAGCTGTTTTTT. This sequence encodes CASSLSGRVNTGELFF.

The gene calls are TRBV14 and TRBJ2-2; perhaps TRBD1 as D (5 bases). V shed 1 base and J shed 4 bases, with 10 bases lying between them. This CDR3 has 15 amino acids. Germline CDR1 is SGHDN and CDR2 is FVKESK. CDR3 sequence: CASSQGQGATGELFF. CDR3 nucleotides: TGTGCCAGCAGCCAAGGCCAGGGTGCCACCGGGGAGCTGTTTTTT.

CDR3: CASSSQTGSYNSPLHF. The CDR3 DNA is TGTGCCAGCAGTTCCCAGACAGGGTCCTATAATTCACCCCTCCACTTT. V usage is TRBV28 and J usage is TRBJ1-6, with TRBD1 matching over 7 bases. The V gene's germline CDR1 is MDHEN and CDR2 SYDVKM. With V trimmed by 4 bases and J by 1 base, 4 bases remained unmatched. CDR3 length: 16 amino acids.

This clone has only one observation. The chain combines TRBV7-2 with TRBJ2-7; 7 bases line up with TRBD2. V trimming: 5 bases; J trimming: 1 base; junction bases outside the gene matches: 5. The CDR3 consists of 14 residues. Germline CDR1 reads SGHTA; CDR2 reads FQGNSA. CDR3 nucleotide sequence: TGTGCCAGCAGCCTTGGGGGGGGATCCTACGAGCAGTACTTC. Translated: CASSLGGGSYEQYF.

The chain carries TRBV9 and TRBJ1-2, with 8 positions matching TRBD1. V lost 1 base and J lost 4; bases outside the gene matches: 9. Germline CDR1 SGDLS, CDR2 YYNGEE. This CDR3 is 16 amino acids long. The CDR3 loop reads CASSVRSTGGFYGYTF. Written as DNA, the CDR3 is TGTGCCAGCAGCGTACGGAGTACAGGGGGTTTCTATGGCTACACCTTC.

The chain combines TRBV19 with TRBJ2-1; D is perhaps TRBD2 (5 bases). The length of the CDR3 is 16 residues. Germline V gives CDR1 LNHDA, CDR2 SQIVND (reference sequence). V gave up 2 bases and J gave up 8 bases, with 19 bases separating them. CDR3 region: CASSINPLDRGDEQFF. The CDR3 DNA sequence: TGTGCCAGTAGTATAAACCCTTTGGATCGGGGAGATGAGCAGTTCTTC.

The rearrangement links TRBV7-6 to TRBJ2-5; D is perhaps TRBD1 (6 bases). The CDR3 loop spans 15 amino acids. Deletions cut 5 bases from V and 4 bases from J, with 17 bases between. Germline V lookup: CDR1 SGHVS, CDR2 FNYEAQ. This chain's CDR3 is CASSLQGQEGETQYF. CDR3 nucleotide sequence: TGTGCCAGCAGCCTTCAGGGACAAGAAGGAGAGACCCAGTACTTC.

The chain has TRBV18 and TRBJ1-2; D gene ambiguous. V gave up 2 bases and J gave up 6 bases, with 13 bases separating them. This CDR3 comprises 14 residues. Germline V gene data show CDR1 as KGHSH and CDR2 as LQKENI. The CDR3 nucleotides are TGTGCCAGCTCACCATTCGAGTCCAATGATGGCTACACCTTC. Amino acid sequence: CASSPFESNDGYTF.

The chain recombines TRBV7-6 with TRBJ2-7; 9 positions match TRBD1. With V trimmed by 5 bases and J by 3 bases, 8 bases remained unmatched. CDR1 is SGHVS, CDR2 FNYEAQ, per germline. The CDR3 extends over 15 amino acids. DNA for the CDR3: TGTGCCAGCAGCATAAGCGGGACAGGGATCTACGAGCAGTACTTC. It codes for CASSISGTGIYEQYF.

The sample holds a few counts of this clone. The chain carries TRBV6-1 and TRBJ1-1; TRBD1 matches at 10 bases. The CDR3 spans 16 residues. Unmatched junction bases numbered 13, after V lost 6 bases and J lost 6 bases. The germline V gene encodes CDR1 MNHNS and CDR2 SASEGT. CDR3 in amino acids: CASSERQGAGGAEAFF. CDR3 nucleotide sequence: TGTGCCAGCAGCGAAAGACAGGGGGCAGGTGGGGCTGAAGCTTTCTTT.

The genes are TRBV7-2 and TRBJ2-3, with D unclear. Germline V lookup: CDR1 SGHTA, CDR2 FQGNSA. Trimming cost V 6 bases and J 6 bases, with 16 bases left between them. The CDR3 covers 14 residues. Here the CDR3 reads CASSSTFYSDTQYF. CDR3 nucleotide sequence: TGTGCCAGCAGTTCGACTTTCTACTCGGATACGCAGTATTTT.

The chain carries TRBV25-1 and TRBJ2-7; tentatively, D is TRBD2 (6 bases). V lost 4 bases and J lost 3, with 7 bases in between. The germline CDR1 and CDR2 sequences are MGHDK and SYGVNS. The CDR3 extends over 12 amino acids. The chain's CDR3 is CASSGSGYEQYF. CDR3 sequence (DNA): TGTGCCAGCAGTGGTAGCGGCTACGAGCAGTACTTC.

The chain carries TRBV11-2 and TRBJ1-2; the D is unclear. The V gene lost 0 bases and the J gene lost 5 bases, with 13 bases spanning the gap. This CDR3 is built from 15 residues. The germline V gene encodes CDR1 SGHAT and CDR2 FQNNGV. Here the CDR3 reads CASSLDSGVGYGYTF. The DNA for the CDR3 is TGTGCCAGCAGCTTAGATTCGGGAGTCGGGTATGGCTACACCTTC.

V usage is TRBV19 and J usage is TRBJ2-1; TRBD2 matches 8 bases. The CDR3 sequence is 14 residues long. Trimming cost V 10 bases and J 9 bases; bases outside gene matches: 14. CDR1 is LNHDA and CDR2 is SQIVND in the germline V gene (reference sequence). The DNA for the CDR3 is TGTGCCACCAAGCGGGAGCTGGTGTCGGGTGAGCAGTTCTTC. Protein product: CATKRELVSGEQFF.

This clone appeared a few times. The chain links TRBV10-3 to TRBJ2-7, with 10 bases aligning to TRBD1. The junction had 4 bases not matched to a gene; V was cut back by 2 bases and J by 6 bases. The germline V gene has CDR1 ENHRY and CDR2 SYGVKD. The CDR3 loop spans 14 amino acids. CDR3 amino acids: CAISEGQGVSEQYF. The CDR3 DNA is TGTGCCATCAGTGAGGGACAGGGGGTAAGCGAGCAGTACTTC.

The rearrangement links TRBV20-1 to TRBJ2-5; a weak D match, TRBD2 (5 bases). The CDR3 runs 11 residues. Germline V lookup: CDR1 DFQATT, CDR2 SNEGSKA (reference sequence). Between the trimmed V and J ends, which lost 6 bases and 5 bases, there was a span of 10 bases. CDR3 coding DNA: TGCAGTGCGTCAGCGGAGGAGACCCAGTACTTC. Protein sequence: CSASAEETQYF.

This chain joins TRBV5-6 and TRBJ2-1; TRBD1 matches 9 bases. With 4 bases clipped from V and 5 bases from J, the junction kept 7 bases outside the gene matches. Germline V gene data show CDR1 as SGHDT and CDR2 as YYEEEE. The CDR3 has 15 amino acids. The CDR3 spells CASSQRDRAHNEQFF. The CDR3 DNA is TGTGCCAGCAGCCAGCGGGACAGGGCACACAATGAGCAGTTCTTC.

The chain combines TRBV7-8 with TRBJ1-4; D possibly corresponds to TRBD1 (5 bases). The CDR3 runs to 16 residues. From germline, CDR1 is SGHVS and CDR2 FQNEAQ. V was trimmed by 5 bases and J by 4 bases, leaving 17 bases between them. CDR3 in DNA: TGTGCCAGCAGCCCAGCGGGAGGGCAGGGTAATGAAAAACTGTTTTTT. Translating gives CASSPAGGQGNEKLFF.

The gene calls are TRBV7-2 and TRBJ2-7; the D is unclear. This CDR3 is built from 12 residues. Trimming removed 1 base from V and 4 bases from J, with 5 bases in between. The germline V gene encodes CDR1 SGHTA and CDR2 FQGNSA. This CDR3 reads CASSLDAYEQYF. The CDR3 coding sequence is TGTGCCAGCAGCTTAGACGCGTACGAGCAGTACTTC.

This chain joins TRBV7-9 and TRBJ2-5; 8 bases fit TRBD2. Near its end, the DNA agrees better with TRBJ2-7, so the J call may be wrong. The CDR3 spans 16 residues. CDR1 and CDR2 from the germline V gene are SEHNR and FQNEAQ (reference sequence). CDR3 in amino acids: CASSLAVAGKSYEQYF. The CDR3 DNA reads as TGTGCCAGCAGCTTAGCAGTAGCGGGGAAATCCTACGAGCAGTACTTC.

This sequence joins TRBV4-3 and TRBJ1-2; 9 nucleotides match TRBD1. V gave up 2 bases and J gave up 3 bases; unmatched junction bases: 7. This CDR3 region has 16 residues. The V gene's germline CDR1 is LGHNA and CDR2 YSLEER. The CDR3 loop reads CASSQFDRDRDYGYTF. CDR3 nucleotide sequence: TGCGCCAGCAGCCAATTCGACCGGGACAGGGACTATGGCTACACCTTC.

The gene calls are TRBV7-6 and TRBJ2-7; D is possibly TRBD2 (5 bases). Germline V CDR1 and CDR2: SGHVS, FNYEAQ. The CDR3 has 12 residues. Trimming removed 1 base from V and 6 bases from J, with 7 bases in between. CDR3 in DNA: TGTGCCAGCAGCTTAGACAGCGGCGAGCAGTACTTC. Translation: CASSLDSGEQYF.